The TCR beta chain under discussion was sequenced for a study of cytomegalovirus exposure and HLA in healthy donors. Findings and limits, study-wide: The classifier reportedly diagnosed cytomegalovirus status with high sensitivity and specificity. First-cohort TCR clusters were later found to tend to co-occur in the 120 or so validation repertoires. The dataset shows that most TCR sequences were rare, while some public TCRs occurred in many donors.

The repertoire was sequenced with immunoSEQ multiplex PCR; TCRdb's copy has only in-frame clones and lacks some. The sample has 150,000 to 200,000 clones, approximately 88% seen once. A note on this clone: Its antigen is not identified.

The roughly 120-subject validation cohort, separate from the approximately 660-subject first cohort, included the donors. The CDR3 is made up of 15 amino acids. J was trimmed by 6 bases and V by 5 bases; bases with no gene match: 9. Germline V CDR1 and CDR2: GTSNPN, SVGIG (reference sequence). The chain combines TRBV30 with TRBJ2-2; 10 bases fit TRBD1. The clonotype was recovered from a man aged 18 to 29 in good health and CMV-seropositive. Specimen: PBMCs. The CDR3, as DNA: TGTGCCTGGGGTTCCCGGGACAGGGGACCCGGGGAGCTGTTTTTT. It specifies CAWGSRDRGPGELFF.